Below, 30 T cell receptor beta chains from the same sample are listed, as sequenced in a study of T-cell memory formation after mild COVID-19. A single record per CDR3 protein comes from TCRdb applying MiXCR to the 5' RACE reads. The sample lists around 150,000 distinct CDR3 sequences, around 13% occurring once. The specimen sequenced was PBMCs or a T cell subset sorted from them (not recorded which). Receptors originate from an adult woman who had mild COVID-19 (a few samples of this study predate the infection). Cell type and time point are not known.

A note on this clonotype: A much more abundant neighbour one base away suggests this may be a read error. J is TRBJ2-5 and V is TRBV6-1; D remains ambiguous. The V gene lost 2 bases and the J gene lost 4 bases, with 11 bases spanning the gap. The CDR3 covers 14 residues. Germline V lookup: CDR1 MNHNS, CDR2 SASEGT. The CDR3 bases are TGTGCCAGCAGTGAAACAGTGTCAGGAGAGACCCAGTACTTC. This codes for CASSETVSGETQYF.

This clonotype was counted many times. CDR3 in DNA: TGTGCCACCAGTGATCCCAGCCCGGCGGGATTCGACACCGGGGAGCTGTTTTTT. Its translation is CATSDPSPAGFDTGELFF. The V call is TRBV24-1, the J call TRBJ2-2, with D possibly being TRBD2 (6 bases). Germline V CDR1 and CDR2: KGHDR, SFDVKD. Trimming took off 3 bases at V and 3 bases at J, with 19 bases between the two ends. This CDR3 is 18 amino acids long.

This clonotype was counted between two and nine times. The chain recombines TRBV24-1 with TRBJ2-1; unclear D gene. Per the germline V gene, CDR1 is KGHDR and CDR2 is SFDVKD. The germline V and J ends were trimmed by 9 bases and 0 bases, with 11 bases remaining between them. The CDR3 has 14 residues. This CDR3 reads CATASMSSYNEQFF. The CDR3 nucleotides are TGTGCCACCGCATCTATGAGCTCCTACAATGAGCAGTTCTTC.

This clonotype was recorded a few times. V gene TRBV20-1 combines with J gene TRBJ2-7; D gene uncertain. CDR1 is DFQATT, CDR2 SNEGSKA, per germline (reference sequence). The CDR3 runs 14 residues. V was pared by 3 bases and J by 2 bases, with 14 bases between. The CDR3 DNA reads TGCAGTGCTAGGAAGGCTGATGGGGCCTACGAGCAGTACTTC. This encodes CSARKADGAYEQYF.

This clonotype turned up a few times. The rearrangement uses TRBV5-1 and TRBJ2-1, with 10 positions matching TRBD1. Germline values: CDR1 SGHRS, CDR2 YFSETQ. The CDR3 is 15 amino acids. The V segment lost 4 bases and the J segment 4 bases; nucleotides outside the gene matches: 5. CDR3 in amino acids: CASSLGTGVYNEQFF. DNA of the CDR3: TGCGCCAGCAGCCTCGGGACAGGGGTTTACAATGAGCAGTTCTTC.

The V call is TRBV12-3 or TRBV12-4, the J call TRBJ1-2; 8 nucleotides match TRBD1. The CDR3 is 15 residues long. The trim removed 3 bases at V and 4 bases at J, leaving 7 bases unmatched. The CDR3 sequence: CASSFRRTGPYGYTF. In DNA form, the CDR3 reads TGTGCCAGCAGTTTTCGAAGGACAGGGCCCTATGGCTACACCTTC.

This chain links TRBV3-1 with TRBJ1-1; 9 nucleotides align to TRBD1. The CDR3 length is 13 residues. The V and J ends lost 9 bases and 1 base, in that order; junction bases with no gene match: 3. CDR1 is LGHDT and CDR2 is YNNKEL in the germline V gene (reference sequence). CDR3 region: CASLGQGNTEAFF. The CDR3 DNA is TGTGCCAGTTTGGGACAGGGGAACACTGAAGCTTTCTTT. Complete variable domain (other parts from reference TRBV3-1 and TRBJ1-1): DTAVSQTPKYLVTQMGNDKSIKCEQNLGHDTMYWYKQDSKKFLKIMFSYNNKELIINETVPNRFSPKSPDKAHLNLHINSLELGDSAVYFCASLGQGNTEAFFGQGTRLTVV.

The V call is TRBV5-5, the J call TRBJ1-5; possible D gene TRBD1, 6 bases. The CDR3 contains 18 residues. Germline V gene lookup returns CDR1 SGHKS and CDR2 YYEKEE (reference sequence). The V end lost 4 bases, the J end lost 0 bases, and 20 bases lay between the germline ends. CDR3 in DNA: TGTGCCAGCAGCCATAAACACCGGGACATAGATAGCAATCAGCCCCAGCATTTT. Its translation: CASSHKHRDIDSNQPQHF.

This clonotype was seen more than once but under ten times. This chain uses TRBV7-3 with TRBJ2-2; D ambiguous. The V end was cut by 4 bases, the J end by 6 bases, with 6 bases between. The CDR3 contains 12 residues. Germline values: CDR1 SGHTA, CDR2 FQGTGA. Here the CDR3 reads CASSSRAGELFF. The CDR3 region has the DNA TGTGCCAGCAGCTCTCGAGCCGGGGAGCTGTTTTTT.

V gene TRBV27 combines with J gene TRBJ2-1, with 7 nucleotides matching TRBD1. The CDR3 sequence is 12 residues long. Germline V gene data show CDR1 as MNHEY and CDR2 as SMNVEV (reference sequence). V trimming: 9 bases; J trimming: 4 bases; junction bases outside the gene matches: 3. The CDR3 reads CASQGDYNEQFF. DNA for the CDR3: TGTGCCAGTCAGGGGGATTACAATGAGCAGTTCTTC.

This clonotype was detected only a few times. The chain recombines TRBV12-5 with TRBJ2-3; TRBD2 matches 8 bases. Trimming removed 7 bases from V and 5 bases from J; junction bases left unmatched: 8. The CDR3 consists of 14 residues. From germline, CDR1 is LGHNT and CDR2 FRNRAP. The CDR3 DNA is TGTGCTAGTGTGTGGCGGGAGGTGAAAGATACGCAGTATTTT. It specifies CASVWREVKDTQYF.

This clonotype came up a few times. The V call is TRBV9, the J call TRBJ2-7; perhaps TRBD1 as D (5 bases). The CDR3 covers 14 residues. The germline CDR1 and CDR2 sequences are SGDLS and YYNGEE. The ends were cut back, 1 base at V and 2 bases at J, with 10 bases in the middle. CDR3 in amino acids: CASSVRDSPYEQYF. DNA for the CDR3: TGTGCCAGCAGCGTAAGAGACAGCCCCTACGAGCAGTACTTC.

This clonotype was seen more than once but under ten times. The chain has TRBV12-3 or TRBV12-4 and TRBJ2-5; 14 nucleotides agree with TRBD2. CDR3 length: 16 residues. V lost 3 bases, J lost 1 base, and 1 base stayed unmatched. The CDR3 nucleotides read TGTGCCAGCAGTTTGGGACTAGCGGGGGCCCAAGAGACCCAGTACTTC. Its translation: CASSLGLAGAQETQYF.

This clonotype was seen more than once but under ten times. The rearrangement joins TRBV6-6 to TRBJ1-5; D remains unclear. The V and J ends lost 5 bases and 4 bases respectively, with 9 bases between them. This CDR3 spans 13 amino acids. CDR1 and CDR2 (germline): MNHNY, SVGAGI (reference sequence). CDR3 amino acids: CASSPKGNQPQHF. In DNA, the CDR3 is TGTGCCAGCAGTCCGAAAGGGAATCAGCCCCAGCATTTT.

CDR3 sequence: CASSLLISTPGNTGELFF. In DNA form, the CDR3 reads TGCGCCAGCAGCTTGCTTATTTCGACTCCGGGGAACACCGGGGAGCTGTTTTTT. V and J are TRBV5-1 and TRBJ2-2; no firm D call. Germline lookup yields CDR1 SGHRS and CDR2 YFSETQ. The CDR3 extends over 18 amino acids. V was cut by 1 base and J by 1 base, with 17 bases left in between.

This clonotype was recorded a few times. V gene TRBV12-3 or TRBV12-4 combines with J gene TRBJ2-2; TRBD1 agrees at 12 bases. With V trimmed by 5 bases and J by 6 bases, 4 bases remained unmatched. The CDR3 has 15 amino acids. CDR3 protein: CASSQGQGASGELFF. The DNA for the CDR3 is TGTGCCAGCAGTCAGGGACAGGGGGCATCCGGGGAGCTGTTTTTT.

This chain links TRBV3-1 with TRBJ1-1; 8 nucleotides line up with TRBD1. J gave up 4 bases and V 4 bases, and 5 bases lay outside the gene matches. The CDR3 contains 14 residues. Germline CDR1 reads LGHDT; CDR2 reads YNNKEL (reference sequence). CDR3 sequence reads: CASSPRTGITEAFF. The DNA for the CDR3 is TGTGCCAGCAGCCCGAGGACAGGGATCACTGAAGCTTTCTTT.

The chain carries TRBV5-4 and TRBJ2-3; no clear D. From germline, CDR1 is SGHNT and CDR2 YYREEE (reference sequence). V was trimmed by 0 bases and J by 11 bases, leaving 10 bases between them. CDR3 size: 12 residues. The CDR3 reads CASSLEGFGQYF. The CDR3 coding sequence is TGTGCCAGCAGCTTGGAGGGTTTTGGGCAGTATTTT. The variable domain in full, with the rest retrieved from reference TRBV5-4 and TRBJ2-3, is ETGVTQSPTHLIKTRGQQVTLRCSSQSGHNTVSWYQQALGQGPQFIFQYYREEENGRGNFPPRFSGLQFPNYSSELNVNALELDDSALYLCASSLEGFGQYFGPGTRLTVL.

The V gene is TRBV11-1, the J gene TRBJ2-7; maybe TRBD2 (6 bases). Looked up from germline, CDR1 is SGHAT and CDR2 is FQDESV (reference sequence). The CDR3 sequence is 16 residues long. V was pared by 4 bases and J by 0 bases, with 16 bases between. CDR3 nucleotides: TGTGCCAGCAGCTCAGGTGCGGGGAGCAACTCCTACGAGCAGTACTTC. Its translation is CASSSGAGSNSYEQYF.

This chain links TRBV13 with TRBJ1-2; D is unresolved. Germline CDR1 is PRHDT and CDR2 is FYEKMQ (reference sequence). Trimming took 1 base from V and 7 from J, leaving 10 bases between them. The CDR3 is 13 residues long. The CDR3: CASSLEQRPGYTF. The CDR3 region has the DNA TGTGCCAGCAGCTTAGAACAGCGTCCTGGCTACACCTTC.

The chain recombines TRBV7-2 with TRBJ2-5; 13 bases are shared with TRBD2. Germline lookup yields CDR1 SGHTA and CDR2 FQGNSA. The J segment lost 2 bases and the V segment lost 7 bases, leaving 4 bases of the junction unmatched. This CDR3 is 15 amino acids long. The CDR3 sequence: CASTMGLAGQETQYF. CDR3 sequence (DNA): TGTGCCAGCACCATGGGACTAGCGGGGCAAGAGACCCAGTACTTC.

The J gene is TRBJ2-7, the V gene TRBV7-7; 14 bases agree with TRBD2. With V trimmed by 5 bases and J by 4 bases, 4 bases remained unmatched. CDR1 and CDR2 (germline): SSHAT, FNYEAQ (reference sequence). There are 15 residues in the CDR3. The CDR3 spells CASSPGLAGDYEQYF. The CDR3 DNA sequence: TGTGCCAGCAGCCCGGGACTAGCGGGGGATTACGAGCAGTACTTC.

The chain has TRBV7-2 and TRBJ2-3; tentatively, D is TRBD1 (6 bases). Germline lookup yields CDR1 SGHTA and CDR2 FQGNSA. Trimming took off 1 base at V and 5 bases at J, with 16 bases between the two ends. The CDR3 covers 16 residues. CDR3 DNA: TGTGCCAGCAGCTTAGATGCGGCAGGGGCGAGAGATACGCAGTATTTT. Its protein is CASSLDAAGARDTQYF.

This clonotype was observed a few times. The rearrangement joins TRBV12-3 or TRBV12-4 to TRBJ1-2, with a tentative D call TRBD1 (5 bases). V was trimmed by 8 bases and J by 1 base, leaving 17 bases between them. CDR3 length: 15 residues. Here the CDR3 DNA reads TGTGCCAGCCACTCCCGGCCGGGACGTAACTATGGCTACACCTTC. This codes for CASHSRPGRNYGYTF.

The genes are TRBV7-9 and TRBJ1-2; no definite D call. Germline V gene data show CDR1 as SEHNR and CDR2 as FQNEAQ (reference sequence). The CDR3 loop spans 15 amino acids. Trimming took off 1 base at V and 6 bases at J, with 15 bases between the two ends. This chain's CDR3 is CASSLVGSPTDGYTF. CDR3 sequence (DNA): TGTGCCAGCAGCTTAGTTGGCAGCCCAACGGATGGCTACACCTTC.

The chain combines TRBV7-9 with TRBJ1-2; 8 bases fit TRBD1. The V gene end was trimmed by 6 bases and the J gene end by 6 bases; junction bases not matched to a gene: 9. The germline V gene encodes CDR1 SEHNR and CDR2 FQNEAQ (reference sequence). The CDR3 totals 14 residues. DNA for the CDR3: TGTGCCAGCAGTCTCATCAGGGGGCCGAATGGCTACACCTTC. It is translated as CASSLIRGPNGYTF. Full variable domain (outside the CDR3, taken from reference TRBV7-9 and TRBJ1-2): DTGVSQNPRHKITKRGQNVTFRCDPISEHNRLYWYRQTLGQGPEFLTYFQNEAQLEKSRLLSDRFSAERPKGSFSTLEIQRTEQGDSAMYLCASSLIRGPNGYTFGSGTRLTVV.

This clonotype was counted a few times. The V gene is TRBV12-3 or TRBV12-4, the J gene TRBJ1-1; D is uncertain. The length of the CDR3 is 14 residues. Trimming stripped 3 bases from V and 5 bases from J, with 13 bases between. The CDR3 protein is CASSFSWRETEAFF. CDR3 sequence (DNA): TGTGCCAGCAGTTTTAGTTGGCGTGAGACTGAAGCTTTCTTT.

There are a few counts of this clonotype. V usage is TRBV16 and J usage is TRBJ2-7, with 7 bases that match TRBD1. CDR3 length: 15 amino acids. The V gene's germline CDR1 is KGHSY and CDR2 FQNENV. The J segment lost 1 base and the V segment lost 3 bases, leaving 6 bases of the junction unmatched. CDR3 bases: TGTGCCAGCAGCCACGGGACAGCCAATTCCTACGAGCAGTACTTC. As protein: CASSHGTANSYEQYF.

The chain recombines TRBV28 with TRBJ2-1, with 9 bases that match TRBD1. The ends lost 6 bases at V and 6 bases at J; junction bases unmatched: 12. The CDR3 length is 16 residues. Germline V CDR1 and CDR2: MDHEN, SYDVKM. The CDR3 protein is CASSLLGTGRGNEQFF. CDR3 DNA: TGTGCCAGCAGCCTTCTCGGGACAGGGAGAGGCAATGAGCAGTTCTTC.

At least ten counts were recorded for this clonotype. The junction and the germline gene differ at one end; a read error may be behind it. The chain couples TRBV7-2 to TRBJ2-5; TRBD2 agrees at 9 bases. The CDR3 sequence is 14 residues long. Per germline, CDR1 SGHTA and CDR2 FQGNSA. The CDR3 nucleotides are TGTGCCAGCAGCCTAGCGGGGCTCCAAGAGACCCAGTACTTC. Its translation: CASSLAGLQETQYF.